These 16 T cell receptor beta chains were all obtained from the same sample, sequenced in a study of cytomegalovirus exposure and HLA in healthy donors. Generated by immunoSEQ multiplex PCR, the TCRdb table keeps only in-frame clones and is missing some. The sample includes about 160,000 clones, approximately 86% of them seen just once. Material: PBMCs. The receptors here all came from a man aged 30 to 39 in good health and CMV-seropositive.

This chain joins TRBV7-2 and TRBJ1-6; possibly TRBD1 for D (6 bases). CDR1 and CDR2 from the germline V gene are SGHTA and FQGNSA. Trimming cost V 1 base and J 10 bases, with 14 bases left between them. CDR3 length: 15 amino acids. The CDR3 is CASSLGGPRGSPLHF. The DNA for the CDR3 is TGTGCCAGCAGCTTAGGGGGGCCCCGAGGCTCACCCCTCCACTTT.

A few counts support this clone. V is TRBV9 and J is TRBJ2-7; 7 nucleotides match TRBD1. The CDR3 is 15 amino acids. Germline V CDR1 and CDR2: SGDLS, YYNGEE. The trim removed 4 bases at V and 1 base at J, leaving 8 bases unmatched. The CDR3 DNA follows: TGTGCCAGCAGCCCCCGGGACAGCCAATCCTACGAGCAGTACTTC. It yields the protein CASSPRDSQSYEQYF.

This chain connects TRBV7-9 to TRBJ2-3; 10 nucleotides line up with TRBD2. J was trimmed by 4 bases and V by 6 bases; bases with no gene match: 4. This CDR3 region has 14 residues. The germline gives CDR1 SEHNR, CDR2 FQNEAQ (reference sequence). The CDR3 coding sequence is TGTGCCAGCAGACCCAGCGGGGGGGCAGATACGCAGTATTTT. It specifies CASRPSGGADTQYF.

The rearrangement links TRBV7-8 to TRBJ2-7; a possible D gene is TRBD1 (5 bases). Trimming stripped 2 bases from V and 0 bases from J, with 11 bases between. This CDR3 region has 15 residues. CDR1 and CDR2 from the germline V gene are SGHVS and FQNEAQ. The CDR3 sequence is CASSLRDSNSYEQYF. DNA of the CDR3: TGTGCCAGCAGCTTACGAGACAGTAACTCCTACGAGCAGTACTTC.

For the CDR3, the DNA is TGTGCCAGCAGCTTGGGTGAGGGTGACATTCAGTACTTC. It codes for CASSLGEGDIQYF. This chain joins TRBV5-4 and TRBJ2-4, with D possibly matching TRBD2 (5 bases). Germline assignment: CDR1 SGHNT and CDR2 YYREEE (reference sequence). V gave up 0 bases and J gave up 8 bases, with 9 bases separating them. The CDR3 is 13 residues long.

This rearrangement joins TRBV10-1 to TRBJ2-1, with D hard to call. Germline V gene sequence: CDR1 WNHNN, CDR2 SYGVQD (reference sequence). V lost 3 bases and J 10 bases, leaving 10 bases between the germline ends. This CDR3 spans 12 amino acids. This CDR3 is CASSDYPREQFF. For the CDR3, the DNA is TGCGCCAGCAGTGACTACCCCCGGGAGCAGTTCTTC.

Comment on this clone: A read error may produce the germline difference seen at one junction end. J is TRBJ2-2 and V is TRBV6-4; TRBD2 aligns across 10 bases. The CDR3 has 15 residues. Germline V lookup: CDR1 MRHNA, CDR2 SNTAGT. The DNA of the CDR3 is TGTGCCAGCAGTGATTCTAGCGGGGGCACCGAGGAGCTGTTTTTT. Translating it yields CASSDSSGGTEELFF.

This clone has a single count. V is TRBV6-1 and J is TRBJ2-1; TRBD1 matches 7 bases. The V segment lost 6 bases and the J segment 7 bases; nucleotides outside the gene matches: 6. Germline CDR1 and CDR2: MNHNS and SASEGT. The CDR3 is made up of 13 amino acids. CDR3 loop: CASRNTGANEQFF. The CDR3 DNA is TGTGCCAGCAGAAATACAGGGGCTAATGAGCAGTTCTTC.

CDR3: CASRLAGTGELFF. In nucleotides, the CDR3 is TGTGCCAGCCGACTAGCGGGCACCGGGGAGCTGTTTTTT. V is TRBV6-5 and J is TRBJ2-2; 10 bases fit TRBD2. Per the germline V gene, CDR1 is MNHEY and CDR2 is SVGAGI. The CDR3 is made up of 13 amino acids. J gave up 4 bases and V 8 bases, and 1 base lay outside the gene matches.

The CDR3 is CASSPLAGGPYEQFF. DNA for the CDR3: TGCGCCAGCAGCCCGCTAGCGGGGGGGCCTTATGAGCAGTTCTTC. The chain is built from TRBV5-1 and TRBJ2-1; 12 bases align to TRBD2. Trimming cost V 4 bases and J 8 bases; bases outside gene matches: 7. The length of the CDR3 is 15 residues. Germline CDR1 SGHRS, CDR2 YFSETQ.

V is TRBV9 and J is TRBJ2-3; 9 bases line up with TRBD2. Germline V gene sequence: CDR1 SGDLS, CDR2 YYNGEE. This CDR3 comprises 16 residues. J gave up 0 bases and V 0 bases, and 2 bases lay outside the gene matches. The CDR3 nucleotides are TGTGCCAGCAGCGTAGCTAGCGGGGCGAGCACAGATACGCAGTATTTT. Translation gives CASSVASGASTDTQYF. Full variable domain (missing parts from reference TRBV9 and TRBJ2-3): DSGVTQTPKHLITATGQRVTLRCSPRSGDLSVYWYQQSLDQGLQFLIQYYNGEERAKGNILERFSAQQFPDLHSELNLSSLELGDSALYFCASSVASGASTDTQYFGPGTRLTVL.

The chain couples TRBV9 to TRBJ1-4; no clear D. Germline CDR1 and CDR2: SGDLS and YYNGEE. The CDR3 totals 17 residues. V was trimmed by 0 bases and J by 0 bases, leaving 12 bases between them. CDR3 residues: CASSVAGTLATNEKLFF. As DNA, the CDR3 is TGTGCCAGCAGCGTAGCTGGAACACTAGCAACTAATGAAAAACTGTTTTTT.

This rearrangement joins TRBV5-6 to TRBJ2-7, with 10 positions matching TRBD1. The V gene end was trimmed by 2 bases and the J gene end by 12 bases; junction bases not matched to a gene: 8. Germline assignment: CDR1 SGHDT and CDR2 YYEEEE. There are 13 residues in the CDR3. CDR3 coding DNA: TGTGCCAGCAGCTTCGGCCGACAGGGGGCGGGGTACTTC. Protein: CASSFGRQGAGYF.

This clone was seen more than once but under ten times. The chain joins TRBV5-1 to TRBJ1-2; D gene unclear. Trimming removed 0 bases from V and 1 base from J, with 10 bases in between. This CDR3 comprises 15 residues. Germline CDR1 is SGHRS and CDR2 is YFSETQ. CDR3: CASSLGPSSNYGYTF. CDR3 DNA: TGCGCCAGCAGCTTGGGGCCTAGCAGTAACTATGGCTACACCTTC.

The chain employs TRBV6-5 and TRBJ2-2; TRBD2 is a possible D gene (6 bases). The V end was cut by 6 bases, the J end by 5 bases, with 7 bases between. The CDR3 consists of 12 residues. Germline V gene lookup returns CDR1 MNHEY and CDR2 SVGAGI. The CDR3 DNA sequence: TGTGCCAGCAGGGAGGGGACCGGGGAGCTGTTTTTT. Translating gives CASREGTGELFF.

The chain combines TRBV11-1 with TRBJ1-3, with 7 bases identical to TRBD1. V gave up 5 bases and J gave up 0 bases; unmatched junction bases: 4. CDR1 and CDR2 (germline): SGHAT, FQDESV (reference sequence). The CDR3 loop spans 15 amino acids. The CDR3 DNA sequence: TGTGCCAGCAGCCTGGGACAGCTCTCTGGAAACACCATATATTTT. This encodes CASSLGQLSGNTIYF.